These T cell receptor beta chains were read from a single sample in a study of shared clonotypes between healthy human individuals. The table came from immunoSEQ multiplex PCR; TCRdb's copy has only in-frame clones and leaves some out. This table has about 770,000 clones, 72% appearing once. Source material: memory CD4+ T cells sorted from blood. These receptors originate from a woman aged 25 to 39 in good health. The CDR3 runs from the conserved cysteine through the conserved F or W. D genes are given only for firm matches. Clone sizes are given selectively: once, few, many, or a class where the clone is expanded.

j_call	v_call	clone_size	d_call	cdr3_aa	cdr3_nt
TRBJ2-5	TRBV29-1	.	.	CSPVGETQYF	TGCAGTCCTGTCGGTGAGACCCAGTACTTC
TRBJ2-6	TRBV6-5	.	.	CASSYSLRSGANVLTF	TGTGCCAGCAGTTACTCCCTTCGTTCTGGGGCCAACGTCCTGACTTTC
TRBJ2-3	TRBV25-1	.	.	CASSEHRTKRITDTQYF	TGTGCCAGCAGTGAACATCGGACTAAGCGAATCACAGATACGCAGTATTTT
TRBJ2-1	TRBV15	.	.	CATSRVPENEQFF	TGTGCCACCAGCAGAGTTCCGGAGAATGAGCAGTTCTTC
TRBJ2-5	TRBV27	.	.	CASSLSHIRETQYF	TGTGCCAGCAGTTTATCTCATATCCGAGAGACCCAGTACTTC
TRBJ2-7	TRBV5-6	.	.	CASIYLRRGLQSYEQYF	TGTGCCAGCATCTACTTGCGAAGGGGTCTCCAATCCTACGAGCAGTACTTC
TRBJ2-2	TRBV5-1	few	.	CASSLTANTGELFF	TGCGCCAGCAGCTTAACAGCGAACACCGGGGAGCTGTTTTTT
TRBJ2-5	TRBV19	once	.	CASSIAETQYF	TGTGCCAGTAGTATTGCGGAGACCCAGTACTTC
TRBJ2-5	TRBV29-1	.	.	CSVEEQLGETQYF	TGCAGCGTTGAAGAACAACTTGGAGAGACCCAGTACTTC
TRBJ1-1	TRBV5-1	.	TRBD1	CASSLGRGRRDTEAFF	TGCGCCAGCAGCTTGGGGAGGGGGCGCCGAGACACTGAAGCTTTCTTT
TRBJ2-7	TRBV6-1	.	.	CASTRQSYEQYF	TGTGCCAGCACTCGCCAGTCCTACGAGCAGTACTTC
TRBJ1-4	TRBV5-1	.	TRBD1	CASSPGGVNEKLFF	TGCGCCAGCAGTCCAGGGGGCGTTAATGAAAAACTGTTTTTT
TRBJ2-5	TRBV28	.	.	CASSPSRPQYF	TGTGCCAGCAGTCCCTCCCGGCCCCAGTACTTC
TRBJ1-5	TRBV10-3	.	TRBD1	CAISAGQGALQPQHF	TGTGCCATCAGTGCCGGACAGGGGGCCTTACAGCCCCAGCATTTT
TRBJ2-3	TRBV13	once	.	CASTWQDTDTQYF	TGTGCCAGCACCTGGCAGGACACAGATACGCAGTATTTT
TRBJ2-1	TRBV28	few	.	CASSLPGAHEQFF	TGTGCCAGCAGTTTACCGGGGGCCCATGAGCAGTTCTTC
TRBJ2-3	TRBV7-9	.	TRBD2	CASSLGLAGFTDTQYF	TGTGCCAGCAGCCTCGGACTAGCGGGATTCACAGATACGCAGTATTTT
TRBJ1-2	TRBV4-2	.	.	CASSQEGNSNYGYTF	TGTGCCAGCAGCCAAGAAGGGAACAGTAACTATGGCTACACCTTC
TRBJ1-2	TRBV5-4	.	.	CASSLALDSNYGYTF	TGTGCCAGCAGCTTGGCCTTAGACAGTAACTATGGCTACACCTTC
TRBJ1-2	TRBV28	.	.	CASSTDSGTVARGYTF	TGTGCCAGCAGTACCGACTCCGGGACGGTGGCCCGGGGCTACACCTTC
TRBJ2-5	TRBV5-1	.	TRBD2	CASSLLGLAEGETQYF	TGCGCCAGCAGCTTGTTGGGACTAGCGGAAGGAGAGACCCAGTACTTC
TRBJ1-1	TRBV6-5	.	.	CASSYPGGTEAFF	TGTGCCAGCAGTTACCCGGGTGGGACTGAAGCTTTCTTT
TRBJ2-7	TRBV4-1	.	TRBD2	CASSHQLAGAPYEQYF	TGCGCCAGCAGCCATCAACTAGCGGGAGCCCCCTACGAGCAGTACTTC
TRBJ1-2	TRBV19	.	TRBD1	CASSPTGTGNYGYTF	TGTGCCAGTAGTCCCACCGGGACAGGGAACTATGGCTACACCTTC
TRBJ1-1	TRBV25-1	.	.	CASSEWGGGLTEAFF	TGTGCCAGCAGTGAATGGGGGGGCGGCCTCACTGAAGCTTTCTTT
TRBJ2-7	TRBV27	.	.	CASSLRTVSYEQYF	TGTGCCAGCAGTCTGAGGACAGTCTCCTACGAGCAGTACTTC
TRBJ2-1	TRBV5-1	.	.	CASSLLSLGNEQFF	TGCGCCAGCAGCTTACTGAGTCTAGGGAATGAGCAGTTCTTC
TRBJ1-4	TRBV18	.	TRBD1	CASSPVGQGEKLFF	TGTGCCAGCTCACCAGTGGGACAGGGGGAAAAACTGTTTTTT
TRBJ2-1	TRBV11-2	.	.	CASSLQGYNEQFF	TGTGCCAGCAGCTTACAGGGGTACAATGAGCAGTTCTTC
TRBJ1-3	TRBV2	.	TRBD1	CASTGQGFHTIYF	TGTGCCAGCACCGGACAGGGGTTCCACACCATATATTTT
TRBJ2-7	TRBV7-2	.	.	CASNPGGSDFSYEQYF	TGTGCCAGCAACCCTGGGGGGAGCGATTTCTCCTACGAGCAGTACTTC
TRBJ2-7	TRBV10-3	.	.	CATQETYEQYF	TGTGCCACTCAGGAAACCTACGAGCAGTACTTC
TRBJ1-2	TRBV30	.	.	CAWSGLFYGYTF	TGTGCCTGGAGTGGCCTCTTCTATGGCTACACCTTC
TRBJ2-1	TRBV5-1	.	.	CASRFRPSGPSSYNEQFF	TGCGCCAGCAGATTTCGCCCGTCGGGTCCGAGCTCCTACAATGAGCAGTTCTTC
TRBJ1-3	TRBV28	.	.	CASSLLHFSSGNTIYF	TGTGCCAGCAGTTTATTACACTTTAGCTCTGGAAACACCATATATTTT
TRBJ2-6	TRBV18	.	TRBD2	CASSKTSAENRGANVLTF	TGTGCCAGCTCGAAAACTAGCGCCGAGAACCGCGGGGCCAACGTCCTGACTTTC
TRBJ1-3	TRBV28	.	TRBD1	CASTPRGRVLNTIYF	TGTGCCAGCACCCCCAGGGGGCGGGTTTTGAACACCATATATTTT
TRBJ1-4	TRBV25-1	.	.	CASSDHRQAATNEKLFF	TGTGCCAGCAGTGACCATCGACAGGCGGCTACTAATGAAAAACTGTTTTTT
TRBJ2-1	TRBV9	.	TRBD2	CASSVGLEGTSGNEQFF	TGTGCCAGCAGCGTGGGCCTCGAAGGGACTAGCGGGAATGAGCAGTTCTTC
TRBJ2-2	TRBV5-6	.	.	CASSLLLAGELFF	TGTGCCAGCAGCTTGTTGCTGGCCGGGGAGCTGTTTTTT
TRBJ2-1	TRBV19	.	.	CASSIREPYNEQFF	TGTGCCAGTAGTATACGGGAGCCCTACAATGAGCAGTTCTTC